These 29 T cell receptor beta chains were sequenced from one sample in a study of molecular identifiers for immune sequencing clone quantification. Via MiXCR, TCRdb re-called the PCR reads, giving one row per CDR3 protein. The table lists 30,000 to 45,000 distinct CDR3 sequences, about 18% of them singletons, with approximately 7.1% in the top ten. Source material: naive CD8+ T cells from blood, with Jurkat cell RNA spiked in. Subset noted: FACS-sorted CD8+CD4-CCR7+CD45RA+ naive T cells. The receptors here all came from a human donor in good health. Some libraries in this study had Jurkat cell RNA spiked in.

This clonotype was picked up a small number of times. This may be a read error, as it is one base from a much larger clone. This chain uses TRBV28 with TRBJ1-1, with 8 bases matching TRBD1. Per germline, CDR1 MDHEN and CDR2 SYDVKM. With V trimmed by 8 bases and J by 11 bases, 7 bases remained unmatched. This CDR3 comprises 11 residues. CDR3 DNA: TGTGCCAGCGGTTCGACAGGGGACGCTTTCTTT. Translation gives CASGSTGDAFF.

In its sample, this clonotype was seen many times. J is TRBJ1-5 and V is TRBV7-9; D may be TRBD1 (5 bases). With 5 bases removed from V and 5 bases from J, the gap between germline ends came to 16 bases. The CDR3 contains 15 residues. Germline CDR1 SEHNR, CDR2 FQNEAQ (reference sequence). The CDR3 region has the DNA TGTGCCAGCAGCGCAGGGACGGACCGATATCAGCCCCAGCATTTT. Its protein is CASSAGTDRYQPQHF.

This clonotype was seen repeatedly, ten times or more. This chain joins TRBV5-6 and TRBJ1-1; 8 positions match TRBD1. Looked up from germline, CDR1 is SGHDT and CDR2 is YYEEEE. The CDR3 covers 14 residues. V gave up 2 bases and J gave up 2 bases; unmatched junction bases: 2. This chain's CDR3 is CASSFGTGNTEAFF. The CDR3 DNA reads TGTGCCAGCAGCTTTGGGACAGGAAACACTGAAGCTTTCTTT.

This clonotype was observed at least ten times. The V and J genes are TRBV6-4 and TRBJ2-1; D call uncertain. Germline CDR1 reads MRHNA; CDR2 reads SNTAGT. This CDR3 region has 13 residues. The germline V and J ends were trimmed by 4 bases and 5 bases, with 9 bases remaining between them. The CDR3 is CASSVSLDNEQFF. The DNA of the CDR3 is TGTGCCAGCAGTGTTTCCCTAGACAATGAGCAGTTCTTC.

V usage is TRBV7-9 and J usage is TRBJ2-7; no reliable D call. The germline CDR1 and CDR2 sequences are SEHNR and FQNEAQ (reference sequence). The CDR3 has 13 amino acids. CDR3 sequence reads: CASSLVGLAERYV. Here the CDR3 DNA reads TGTGCCAGCAGCTTAGTAGGTCTGGCCGAGCGGTACGTC.

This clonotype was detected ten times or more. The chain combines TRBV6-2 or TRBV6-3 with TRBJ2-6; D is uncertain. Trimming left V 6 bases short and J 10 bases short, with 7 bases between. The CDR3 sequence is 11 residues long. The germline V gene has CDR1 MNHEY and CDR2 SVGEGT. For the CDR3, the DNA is TGTGCCAGCAGCCAGATGAACGTCCTGACTTTC. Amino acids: CASSQMNVLTF.

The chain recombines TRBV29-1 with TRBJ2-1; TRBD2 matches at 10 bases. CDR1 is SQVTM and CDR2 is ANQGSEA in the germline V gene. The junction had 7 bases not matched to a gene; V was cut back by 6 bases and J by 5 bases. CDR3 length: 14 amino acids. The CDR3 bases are TGCAGCGTGGCTAGCGGGAGCCCAAACAATGAGCAGTTCTTC. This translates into CSVASGSPNNEQFF.

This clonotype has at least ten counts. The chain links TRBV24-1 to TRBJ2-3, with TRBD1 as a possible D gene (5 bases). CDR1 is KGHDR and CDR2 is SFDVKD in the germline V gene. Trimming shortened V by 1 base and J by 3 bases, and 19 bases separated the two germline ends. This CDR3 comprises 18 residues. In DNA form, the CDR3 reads TGTGCCACCAGTGATTTAGCTGACGGCGCAGGGTCAACAGATACGCAGTATTTT. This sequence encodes CATSDLADGAGSTDTQYF.

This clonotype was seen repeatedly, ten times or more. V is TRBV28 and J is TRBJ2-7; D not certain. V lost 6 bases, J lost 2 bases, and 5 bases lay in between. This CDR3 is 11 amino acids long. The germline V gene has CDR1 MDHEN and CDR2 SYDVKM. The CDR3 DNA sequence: TGTGCCAGCAGCCGCCCCTACGAGCAGTACTTC. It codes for CASSRPYEQYF.

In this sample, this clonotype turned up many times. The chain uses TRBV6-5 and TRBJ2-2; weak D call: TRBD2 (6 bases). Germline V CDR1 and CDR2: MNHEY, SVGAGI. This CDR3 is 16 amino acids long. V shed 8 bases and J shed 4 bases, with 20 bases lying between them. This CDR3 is CASSSPRTTTTGELFF. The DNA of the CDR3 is TGTGCCAGCTCCAGCCCCCGGACTACAACCACCGGGGAGCTGTTTTTT.

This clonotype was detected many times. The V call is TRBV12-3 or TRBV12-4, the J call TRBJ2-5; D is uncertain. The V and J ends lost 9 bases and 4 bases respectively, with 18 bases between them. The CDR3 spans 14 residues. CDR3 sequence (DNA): TGTGCCAGTAGTCCGTACAGTAGTGGAGAGACCCAGTACTTC. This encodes CASSPYSSGETQYF.

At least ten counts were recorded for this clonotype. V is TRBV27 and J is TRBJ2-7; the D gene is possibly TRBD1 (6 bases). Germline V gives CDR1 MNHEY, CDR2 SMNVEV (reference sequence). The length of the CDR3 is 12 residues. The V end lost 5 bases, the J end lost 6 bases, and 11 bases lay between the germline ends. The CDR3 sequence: CASSQTGFEQYF. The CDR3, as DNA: TGTGCCAGCAGTCAGACAGGTTTCGAGCAGTACTTC.

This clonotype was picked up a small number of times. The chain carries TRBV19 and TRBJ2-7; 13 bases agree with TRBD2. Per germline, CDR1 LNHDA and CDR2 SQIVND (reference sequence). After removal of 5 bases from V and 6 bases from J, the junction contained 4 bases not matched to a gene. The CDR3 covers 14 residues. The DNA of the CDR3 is TGTGCCAGTAGTTGGACTAGCGGGAGCGGCGAGCAGTACTTC. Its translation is CASSWTSGSGEQYF. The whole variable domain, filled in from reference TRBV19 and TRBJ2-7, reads DGGITQSPKYLFRKEGQNVTLSCEQNLNHDAMYWYRQDPGQGLRLIYYSQIVNDFQKGDIAEGYSVSREKKESFPLTVTSAQKNPTAFYLCASSWTSGSGEQYFGPGTRLTVT.

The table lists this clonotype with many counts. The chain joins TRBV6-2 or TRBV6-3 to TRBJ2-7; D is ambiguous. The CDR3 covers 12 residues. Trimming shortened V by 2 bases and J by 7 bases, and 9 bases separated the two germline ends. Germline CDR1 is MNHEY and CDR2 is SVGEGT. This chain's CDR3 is CASSYDNREQYF. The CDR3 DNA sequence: TGTGCCAGCAGTTACGACAATAGGGAGCAGTACTTC.

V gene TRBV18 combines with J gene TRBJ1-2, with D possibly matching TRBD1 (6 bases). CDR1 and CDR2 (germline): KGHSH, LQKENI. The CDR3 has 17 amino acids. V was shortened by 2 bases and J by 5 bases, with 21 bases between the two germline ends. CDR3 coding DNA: TGTGCCAGCTCACCAGAGATCTTAAGGGGGGCCGGTTATGGCTACACCTTC. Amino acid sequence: CASSPEILRGAGYGYTF.

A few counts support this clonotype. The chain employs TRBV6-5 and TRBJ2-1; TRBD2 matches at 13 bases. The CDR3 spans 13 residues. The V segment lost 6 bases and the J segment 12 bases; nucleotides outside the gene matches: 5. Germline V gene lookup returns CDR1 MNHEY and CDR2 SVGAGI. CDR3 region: CASSQLAGGRQFF. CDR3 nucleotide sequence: TGTGCCAGCAGCCAACTAGCGGGGGGGCGGCAGTTCTTC.

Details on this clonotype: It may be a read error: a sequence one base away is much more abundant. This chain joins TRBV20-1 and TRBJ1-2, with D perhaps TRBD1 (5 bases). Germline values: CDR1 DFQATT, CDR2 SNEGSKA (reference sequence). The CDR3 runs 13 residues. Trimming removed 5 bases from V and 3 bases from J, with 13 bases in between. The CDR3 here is CSAPPRDDYGYTF. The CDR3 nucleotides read TGCAGTGCTCCCCCCAGGGACGACTATGGCTACACCTTC.

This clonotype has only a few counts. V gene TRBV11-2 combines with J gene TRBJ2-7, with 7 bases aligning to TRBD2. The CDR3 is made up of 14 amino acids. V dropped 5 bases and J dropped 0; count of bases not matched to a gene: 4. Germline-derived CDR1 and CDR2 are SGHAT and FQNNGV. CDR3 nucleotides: TGTGCCAGCAGCCTCGGGGGGAGCTCCTACGAGCAGTACTTC. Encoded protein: CASSLGGSSYEQYF.

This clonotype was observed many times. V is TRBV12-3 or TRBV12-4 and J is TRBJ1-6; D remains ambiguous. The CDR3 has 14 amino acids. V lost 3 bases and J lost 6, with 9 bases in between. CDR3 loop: CASSFGSSNSPLHF. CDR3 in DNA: TGTGCCAGCAGTTTTGGGTCGAGTAATTCACCCCTCCACTTT.

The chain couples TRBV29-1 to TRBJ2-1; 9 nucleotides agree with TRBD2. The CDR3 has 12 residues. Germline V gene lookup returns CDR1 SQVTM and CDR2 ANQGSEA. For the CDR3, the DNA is TGCAGAGCGGGGGGAAACTACAATGAGCAGTTCTTC. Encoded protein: CRAGGNYNEQFF.

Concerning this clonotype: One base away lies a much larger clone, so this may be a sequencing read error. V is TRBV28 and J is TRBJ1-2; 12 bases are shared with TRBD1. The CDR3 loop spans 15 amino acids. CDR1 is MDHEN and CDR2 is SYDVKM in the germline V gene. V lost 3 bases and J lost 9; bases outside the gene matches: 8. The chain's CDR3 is CASSLIGTGGASYTF. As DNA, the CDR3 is TGTGCCAGCAGTTTGATTGGGACAGGGGGCGCAAGCTACACCTTC.

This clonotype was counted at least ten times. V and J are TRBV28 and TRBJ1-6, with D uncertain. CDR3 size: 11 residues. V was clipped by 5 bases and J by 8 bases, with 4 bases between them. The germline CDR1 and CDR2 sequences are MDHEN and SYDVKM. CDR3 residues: CASSEDSPLHF. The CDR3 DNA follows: TGTGCCAGCAGTGAGGATTCACCCCTCCACTTT.

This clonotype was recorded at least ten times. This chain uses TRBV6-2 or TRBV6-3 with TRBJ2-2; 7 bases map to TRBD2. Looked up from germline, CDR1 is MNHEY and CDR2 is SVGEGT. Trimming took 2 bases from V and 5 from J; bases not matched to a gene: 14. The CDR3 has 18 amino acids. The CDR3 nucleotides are TGTGCCAGCAGTTACGAGCGGGGAGCACCCCCGGGGACCGGGGAGCTGTTTTTT. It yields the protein CASSYERGAPPGTGELFF.

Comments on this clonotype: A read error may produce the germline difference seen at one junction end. The CDR3 loop reads CTSSGTGGNEETQYF. The CDR3 coding sequence is TGTACCAGCAGCGGGACAGGGGGCAATGAAGAGACCCAGTACTTC. The chain uses TRBV11-3 and TRBJ2-5; 12 positions agree with TRBD1. The CDR3 is made up of 15 amino acids. Germline assignment: CDR1 SGHNT and CDR2 YENEEA.

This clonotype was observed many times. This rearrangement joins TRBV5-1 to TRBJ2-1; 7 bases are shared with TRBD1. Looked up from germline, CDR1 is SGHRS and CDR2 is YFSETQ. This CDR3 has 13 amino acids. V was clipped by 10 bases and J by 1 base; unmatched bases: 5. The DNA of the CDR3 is TGCGCCTCCCGGGACAGTTCCTACAATGAGCAGTTCTTC. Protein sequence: CASRDSSYNEQFF.

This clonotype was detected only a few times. CDR3 sequence: CASSEGTGSYGYTF. DNA of the CDR3: TGTGCCAGCAGTGAAGGAACAGGGAGCTATGGCTACACCTTC. This chain links TRBV6-1 with TRBJ1-2, with D perhaps matching TRBD1 (6 bases). Trimming took 1 base from V and 4 from J, leaving 10 bases between them. CDR3 length: 14 amino acids. The germline V gene encodes CDR1 MNHNS and CDR2 SASEGT.

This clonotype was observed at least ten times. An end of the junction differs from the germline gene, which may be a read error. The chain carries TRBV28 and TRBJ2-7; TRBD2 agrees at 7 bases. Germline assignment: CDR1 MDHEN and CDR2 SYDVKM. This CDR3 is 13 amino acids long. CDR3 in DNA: TGTGCCAGCAGTTCCCCCAGGGACTACGGGCAGTACTTC. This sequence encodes CASSSPRDYGQYF.

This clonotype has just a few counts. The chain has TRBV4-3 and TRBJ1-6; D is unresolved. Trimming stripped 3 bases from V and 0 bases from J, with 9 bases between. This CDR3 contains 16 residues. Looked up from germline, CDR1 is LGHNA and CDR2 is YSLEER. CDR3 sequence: CASSQSQSSYNSPLHF. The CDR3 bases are TGCGCCAGCAGCCAGTCCCAGAGCTCCTATAATTCACCCCTCCACTTT.

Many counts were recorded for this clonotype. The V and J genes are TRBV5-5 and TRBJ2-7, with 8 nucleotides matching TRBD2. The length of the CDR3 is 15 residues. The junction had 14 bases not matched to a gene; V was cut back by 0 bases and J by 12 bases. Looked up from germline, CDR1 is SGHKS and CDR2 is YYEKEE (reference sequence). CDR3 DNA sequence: TGTGCCAGCAGCTTGGGTAGCGGGGTCTCCTGGGGAGCGTACTTC. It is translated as CASSLGSGVSWGAYF.